Listed below are T cell receptor beta chains from one sample, sequenced in a study of cytomegalovirus exposure and HLA in healthy donors. Sequencing was performed with immunoSEQ multiplex PCR; in TCRdb, only in-frame clones are kept and a portion is missing. The sample has roughly 180,000 clones; about 77% are singletons. The sequencing input was PBMCs. The receptors stem from a female donor in good health and CMV-seronegative. CDR3s include the opening cysteine and the closing phenylalanine or tryptophan. A D gene is named only where the DNA matches it firmly. Clone sizes are given selectively: once, few, many, or a class where the clone is expanded.

CDR3: CASSLVVRSEKLFF; DNA: TGTGCCAGCAGCTTAGTGGTACGGAGTGAAAAACTGTTTTTT; V: TRBV7-8; J: TRBJ1-4; D: NA; size: NA
CDR3: CASSSRVTGELFF; DNA: TGTGCCAGCAGCTCCAGGGTCACCGGGGAGCTGTTTTTT; V: TRBV11-2; J: TRBJ2-2; D: NA; size: NA
CDR3: CASSQEWGQGNQPQHF; DNA: TGCGCCAGCAGCCAAGAATGGGGACAGGGGAATCAGCCCCAGCATTTT; V: TRBV4-3; J: TRBJ1-5; D: TRBD1; size: NA
CDR3: CASSGLPNQPQHF; DNA: TGTGCCAGCAGCGGGTTGCCCAATCAGCCCCAGCATTTT; V: TRBV6-5; J: TRBJ1-5; D: NA; size: NA
CDR3: CSVGLAGGGETQYF; DNA: TGCAGCGTGGGACTAGCGGGCGGAGGAGAGACCCAGTACTTC; V: TRBV29-1; J: TRBJ2-5; D: TRBD2; size: few
CDR3: CASSLVGSAGKSLNSPLHF; DNA: TGTGCCAGCAGCTTAGTAGGCTCTGCAGGGAAAAGTTTGAATTCACCCCTCCACTTT; V: TRBV7-9; J: TRBJ1-6; D: NA; size: NA
CDR3: CASSLGSGGYEQYF; DNA: TGCGCCAGCAGCTTGGGGTCGGGGGGCTACGAGCAGTACTTC; V: TRBV5-1; J: TRBJ2-7; D: TRBD2; size: NA
CDR3: CASTGTGNTGELFF; DNA: TGTGCCAGCACCGGGACAGGGAACACCGGGGAGCTGTTTTTT; V: TRBV2; J: TRBJ2-2; D: TRBD1; size: NA
CDR3: CASSPATGADQPQHF; DNA: TGTGCCAGCTCACCCGCGACAGGGGCTGATCAGCCCCAGCATTTT; V: TRBV18; J: TRBJ1-5; D: TRBD1; size: NA
CDR3: CALRDRGQPQHF; DNA: TGTGCCCTACGGGACAGGGGTCAGCCCCAGCATTTT; V: TRBV30; J: TRBJ1-5; D: TRBD1; size: NA
CDR3: CASSPGSLTGKYYEQYF; DNA: TGTGCCAGCAGTCCCGGATCTCTGACAGGGAAATACTACGAGCAGTACTTC; V: TRBV27; J: TRBJ2-7; D: TRBD1; size: NA
CDR3: CASSIRGVGGSTQYF; DNA: TGTGCCAGTAGTATACGGGGGGTAGGCGGGAGTACGCAGTATTTT; V: TRBV19; J: TRBJ2-3; D: TRBD2; size: NA
CDR3: CATDSRTFF; DNA: TGTGCCACCGACAGTAGGACTTTCTTT; V: TRBV7-9; J: TRBJ1-1; D: NA; size: NA
CDR3: CSSSLGQINQPQHF; DNA: TGTTCCAGCAGCCTGGGACAGATCAATCAGCCCCAGCATTTT; V: TRBV7-9; J: TRBJ1-5; D: TRBD1; size: NA
CDR3: CASSLVRGAEQYF; DNA: TGCGCCAGCAGCTTGGTTCGGGGGGCGGAGCAGTACTTC; V: TRBV5-1; J: TRBJ2-5; D: NA; size: NA
CDR3: CASSLATTSGGASYEQYF; DNA: TGTGCCAGCAGCTTAGCGACGACTAGCGGGGGGGCATCCTACGAGCAGTACTTC; V: TRBV7-6; J: TRBJ2-7; D: TRBD2; size: NA
CDR3: CASSAPPTASSTDTQYF; DNA: TGTGCCAGCAGCGCCCCCCCGACAGCATCTTCCACAGATACGCAGTATTTT; V: TRBV9; J: TRBJ2-3; D: NA; size: NA
CDR3: CASSFPGGVGYTF; DNA: TGTGCCAGCAGTTTCCCGGGGGGAGTTGGCTACACCTTC; V: TRBV28; J: TRBJ1-2; D: NA; size: NA
CDR3: CASSATGGSNQPQHF; DNA: TGCGCCAGCAGCGCTACAGGGGGAAGCAATCAGCCCCAGCATTTT; V: TRBV5-1; J: TRBJ1-5; D: TRBD1; size: NA
CDR3: CASKRTSGLPNTGELFF; DNA: TGTGCCAGCAAGAGGACTAGCGGACTTCCGAACACCGGGGAGCTGTTTTTT; V: TRBV2; J: TRBJ2-2; D: TRBD2; size: NA
CDR3: CASSPGLAGPYEQYF; DNA: TGTGCCAGCAGTCCCGGACTAGCGGGACCCTACGAGCAGTACTTC; V: TRBV28; J: TRBJ2-7; D: TRBD2; size: once
CDR3: CASSLAAGVNYNEQFF; DNA: TGTGCCAGCAGCTTGGCTGCGGGAGTCAACTACAATGAGCAGTTCTTC; V: TRBV5-4; J: TRBJ2-1; D: TRBD2; size: NA
CDR3: CASSERQGATNEKLFF; DNA: TGTGCCAGCAGCGAAAGACAGGGGGCGACTAATGAAAAACTGTTTTTT; V: TRBV9; J: TRBJ1-4; D: TRBD1; size: NA
CDR3: CASSVDGRGDTEAFF; DNA: TGTGCCAGCAGCGTAGACGGCAGGGGGGACACTGAAGCTTTCTTT; V: TRBV9; J: TRBJ1-1; D: TRBD1; size: NA
CDR3: CSSSLASISGSYEQYF; DNA: TGTTCCAGCAGCTTAGCGAGTATTTCAGGCTCCTACGAGCAGTACTTC; V: TRBV7-9; J: TRBJ2-7; D: NA; size: NA
CDR3: CASSIGGGETEAFF; DNA: TGTGCCAGTAGTATAGGAGGAGGGGAAACTGAAGCTTTCTTT; V: TRBV19; J: TRBJ1-1; D: NA; size: NA
CDR3: CASGSTGLNIQYF; DNA: TGTGCCAGCGGATCGACAGGGCTTAACATTCAGTACTTC; V: TRBV5-4; J: TRBJ2-4; D: TRBD1; size: NA
CDR3: CASSEGSLLTADNDYGYTF; DNA: TGTGCCAGCAGTGAAGGCAGCCTACTTACGGCGGACAACGACTATGGCTACACCTTC; V: TRBV2; J: TRBJ1-2; D: NA; size: NA